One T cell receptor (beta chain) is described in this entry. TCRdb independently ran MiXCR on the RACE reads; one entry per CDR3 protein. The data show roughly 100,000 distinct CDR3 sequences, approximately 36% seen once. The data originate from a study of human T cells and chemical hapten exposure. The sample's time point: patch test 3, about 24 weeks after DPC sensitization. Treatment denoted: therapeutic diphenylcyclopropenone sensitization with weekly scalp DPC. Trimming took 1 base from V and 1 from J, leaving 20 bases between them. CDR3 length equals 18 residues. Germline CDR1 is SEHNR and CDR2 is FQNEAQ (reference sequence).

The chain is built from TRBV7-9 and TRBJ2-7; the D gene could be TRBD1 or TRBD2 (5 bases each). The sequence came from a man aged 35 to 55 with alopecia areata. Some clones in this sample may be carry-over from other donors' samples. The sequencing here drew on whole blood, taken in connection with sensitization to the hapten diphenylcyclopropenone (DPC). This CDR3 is CASSLGTMGPNASYEQYF. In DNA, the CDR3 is TGTGCCAGCAGCTTAGGTACTATGGGACCTAATGCATCCTACGAGCAGTACTTC.